The clone carrying this TCR beta chain was detected a few times. Thyroid surgery was preceded by no treatment in any patient. TCRdb reprocessed the PCR reads using MiXCR. The profile covers around 26,000 clones, with 20% appearing a single time and roughly 4.4% taken by the ten largest. This specimen belongs to a study of metastatic and nonmetastatic thyroid tumors. V lost 0 bases and J lost 0, with 6 bases in between. CDR1 SNHLY and CDR2 FYNNEI come from the germline V gene. The CDR3 contains 14 residues. This receptor was obtained from a female donor with papillary thyroid cancer or a benign thyroid nodule (not recorded which). Some clones in this sample may be carry-over from other donors' samples. The sample was adjacent normal tissue. The rearrangement uses TRBV2 and TRBJ2-7; D is ambiguous. CDR3 region: CASSEAGISYEQYF. The CDR3 DNA reads TGTGCCAGCAGTGAAGCGGGGATCTCCTACGAGCAGTACTTC.